The 4 T cell receptor beta chains presented below share a single source sample, sequenced in a study of vaccination and CD4 T cells after COVID-19 (dated by TCRdb to between 2021 and 2024). The library was generated by PCR. The data were produced on an Illumina iSeq 100. TCR sequencing of DNA from cultured CD4+ T cells used the Oncomine TCR Beta short-read assay at the Johns Hopkins FTIC core. The public sequencing data were trimmed at Q25 with fastp and processed into clonotypes with MiXCR by TCRdb, which kept only in-frame beta chains. Records with the same CDR3 protein are collapsed into one entry carrying the most frequent genes and DNA. The sample data list about 6,600 distinct CDR3 sequences, and roughly 20% of these were observed just once. The top ten constitute 25% to 30% of the sample. These receptors are not linked to any known antigen. This specimen's treatment or condition label, per the study, means: roughly 11-day PBMC culture with coronavirus spike peptide pools or control peptides (ViraFEST assay).

Source: CD4+ T cells from blood, cultured in vitro, taken after SARS-CoV-2 vaccination. All receptors derive from a human donor who had recovered from COVID-19.

This chain uses TRBV18 with TRBJ1-2, with a weak D call TRBD1 (5 bases). Germline V gene data show CDR1 as KGHSH and CDR2 as LQKENI. V dropped 6 bases and J dropped 3 bases, with 8 bases sitting between them. The CDR3 runs 12 residues. The CDR3 DNA sequence: TGTGCCAGCTCGCAACAGGACTATGGCTACACCTTC. Translating it yields CASSQQDYGYTF.

This clonotype was seen more than once but under ten times. The DNA is omitted, as the CDR3 cannot be located on it reliably, and the CDR3 follows TCRdb's listing. The chain is built from TRBV7-5 and TRBJ2-3; the DNA was not used to check the table's D call, TRBD2. TRBV7-5 has pseudogene status. The CDR3 totals 19 residues, both ends included. This CDR3 is CISVPEAIYQGRCTDTQYF.

This chain connects TRBV4-1 to TRBJ1-6; D is possibly TRBD1 (6 bases). Germline loops: CDR1 MGHRA, CDR2 YSYEKL. The CDR3 is made up of 17 amino acids. The V gene lost 0 bases and the J gene lost 3 bases, with 12 bases spanning the gap. The CDR3 loop is CASSQDWRGNYNSPLHF. The DNA for the CDR3 is TGCGCCAGCAGCCAAGATTGGAGGGGGAACTATAATTCACCCCTCCACTTT.

The table lists this clonotype with a few counts. This chain uses TRBV20-1 with TRBJ1-3; D gene uncertain. Germline CDR1 DFQATT, CDR2 SNEGSKA (reference sequence). Trimming cost V 7 bases and J 2 bases, with 15 bases left between them. The CDR3 contains 14 residues. CDR3 sequence reads: CSVRRGGTGNTIYF. The CDR3 coding sequence is TGCAGTGTTCGACGGGGAGGCACTGGAAACACCATATATTTT.